This record covers a single T cell receptor (beta chain). The protocol was immunoSEQ multiplex PCR, while the TCRdb copy is restricted to in-frame clones and leaves out a portion. Of about 180,000 clones in the sample, around nine tenths were seen once. The sample comes from a study of control samples from healthy donors and cancer patients. The CDR3 contains 14 residues. V was cut by 1 base and J by 11 bases, with 15 bases left in between. Germline assignment: CDR1 SNHLY and CDR2 FYNNEI. The chain is built from TRBV2 and TRBJ2-1, with no clear D. The clonotype was recovered from a man aged 30 to 45 in good health. Sequenced material: blood. CDR3 nucleotides: TGTGCCAGCAGTGAAGTGGCTAGTGGAAGGCAGCAGTTCTTC. Its protein is CASSEVASGRQQFF.